The 2 T cell receptor beta chains reported below all come from one sample, sequenced in a study of blood T cell repertoires in COVID-19. The repertoire was sequenced with immunoSEQ multiplex PCR; TCRdb's copy has only in-frame clones and lacks some. The sample shows approximately 360,000 clones, 90% of them seen only once. Specimen: peripheral blood. Receptors were obtained from a man aged 18 to 35 with active or convalescent COVID-19.

The chain carries TRBV7-6 and TRBJ1-1, with 9 bases matching TRBD1. Germline CDR1 and CDR2: SGHVS and FNYEAQ. The CDR3 spans 15 residues. V was clipped by 5 bases and J by 1 base; unmatched bases: 5. The CDR3, as DNA: TGTGCCAGCAGCACTACAGGGGGCACGAACACTGAAGCTTTCTTT. This gives the protein CASSTTGGTNTEAFF.

The CDR3 DNA reads as TGTGCCAGCAGCCTCCGACAGATTCAAGAGACCCAGTACTTC. Its protein is CASSLRQIQETQYF. The rearrangement links TRBV7-2 to TRBJ2-5, with D possibly TRBD1 on 5 matching bases. This CDR3 is built from 14 residues. V shed 5 bases and J shed 2 bases, with 12 bases lying between them. Looked up from germline, CDR1 is SGHTA and CDR2 is FQGNSA.